This entry lists 3 T cell receptor beta chains sequenced from one sample in a study of blood T cell repertoires in COVID-19. Sequencing used immunoSEQ multiplex PCR; TCRdb keeps in-frame clones, though not all of them. The sample includes about 290,000 clones, around nine tenths of them seen just once. The source material was peripheral blood. The receptors originated from a woman aged 40-49 years who had recovered from COVID-19.

The V call is TRBV15, the J call TRBJ2-7, with 12 bases matching TRBD1. With 0 bases clipped from V and 6 bases from J, the junction kept 6 bases outside the gene matches. There are 16 residues in the CDR3. Germline CDR1 and CDR2: LNHNV and YYDKDF (reference sequence). The CDR3, as DNA: TGTGCCACCAGCAGAGACCGGGACAGGGGGCGCGGCGAGCAGTACTTC. It specifies CATSRDRDRGRGEQYF.

CDR3 DNA sequence: TGTGCCAGCAGCTGGGGGGCCGGGACTAGCGGCACAGATACGCAGTATTTT. Translated: CASSWGAGTSGTDTQYF. The rearrangement uses TRBV3-1 (or the pseudogene TRBV3-2) and TRBJ2-3, with 10 bases identical to TRBD2. The CDR3 is 17 amino acids. V lost 5 bases to trimming and J lost 1 base; unmatched junction nucleotides: 9. CDR1 and CDR2 from the germline V gene are LGHDT and YNNKEL (reference sequence).

The chain recombines TRBV5-1 with TRBJ1-4; D perhaps matches TRBD1 (6 bases). The CDR3 extends over 15 amino acids. Deletions cut 4 bases from V and 6 bases from J, with 16 bases between. The germline V gene has CDR1 SGHRS and CDR2 YFSETQ. In DNA, the CDR3 is TGCGCCAGCAGCCTGAGCCCCAACAGGGATGAAAAACTGTTTTTT. It is translated as CASSLSPNRDEKLFF.